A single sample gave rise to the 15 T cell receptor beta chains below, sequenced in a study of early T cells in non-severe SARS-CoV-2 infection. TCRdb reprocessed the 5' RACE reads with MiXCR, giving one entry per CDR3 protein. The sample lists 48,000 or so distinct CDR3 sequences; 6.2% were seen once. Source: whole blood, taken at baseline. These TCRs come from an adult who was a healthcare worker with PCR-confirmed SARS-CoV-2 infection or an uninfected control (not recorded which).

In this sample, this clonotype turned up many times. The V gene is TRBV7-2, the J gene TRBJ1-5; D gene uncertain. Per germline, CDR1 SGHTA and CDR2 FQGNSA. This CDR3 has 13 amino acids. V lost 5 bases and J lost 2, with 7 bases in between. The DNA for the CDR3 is TGTGCCAGCAGCCCAAGTGGCAATCAGCCCCAGCATTTT. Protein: CASSPSGNQPQHF.

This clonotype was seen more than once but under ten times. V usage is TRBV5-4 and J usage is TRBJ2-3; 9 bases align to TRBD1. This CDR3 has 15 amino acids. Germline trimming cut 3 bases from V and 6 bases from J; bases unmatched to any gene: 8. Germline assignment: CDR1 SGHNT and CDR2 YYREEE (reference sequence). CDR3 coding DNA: TGTGCCAGCAGCTATGGGACAGGGAGAGGGGATACGCAGTATTTT. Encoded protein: CASSYGTGRGDTQYF.

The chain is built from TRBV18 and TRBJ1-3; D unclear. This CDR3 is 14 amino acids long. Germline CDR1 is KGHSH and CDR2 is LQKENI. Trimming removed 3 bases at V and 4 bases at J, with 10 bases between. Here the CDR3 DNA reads TGTGCCAGCTCACCGGGGATGTCCGGAAACACCATATATTTT. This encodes CASSPGMSGNTIYF.

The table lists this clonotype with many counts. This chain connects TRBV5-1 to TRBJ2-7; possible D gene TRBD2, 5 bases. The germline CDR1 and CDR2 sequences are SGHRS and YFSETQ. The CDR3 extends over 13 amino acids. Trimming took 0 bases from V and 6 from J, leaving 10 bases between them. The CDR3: CASSLGLLGEQYF. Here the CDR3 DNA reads TGCGCCAGCAGCTTGGGACTATTGGGCGAGCAGTACTTC.

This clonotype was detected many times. CDR3 DNA: TGTGCCAGCAGCGTCGAGGCGGGAGCCGTCACAGATACGCAGTATTTT. Protein sequence: CASSVEAGAVTDTQYF. V usage is TRBV9 and J usage is TRBJ2-3; TRBD2 matches 7 bases. The germline CDR1 and CDR2 sequences are SGDLS and YYNGEE. The ends lost 2 bases at V and 2 bases at J; junction bases unmatched: 8. This CDR3 comprises 16 residues. Full variable domain (rest looked up from reference TRBV9 and TRBJ2-3): DSGVTQTPKHLITATGQRVTLRCSPRSGDLSVYWYQQSLDQGLQFLIQYYNGEERAKGNILERFSAQQFPDLHSELNLSSLELGDSALYFCASSVEAGAVTDTQYFGPGTRLTVL.

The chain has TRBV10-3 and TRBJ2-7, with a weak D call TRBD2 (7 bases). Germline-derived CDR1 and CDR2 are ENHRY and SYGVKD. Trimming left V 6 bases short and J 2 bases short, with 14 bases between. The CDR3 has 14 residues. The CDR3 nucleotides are TGTGCCATCAGAGGTACAGGGACTACCTACGAGCAGTACTTC. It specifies CAIRGTGTTYEQYF.

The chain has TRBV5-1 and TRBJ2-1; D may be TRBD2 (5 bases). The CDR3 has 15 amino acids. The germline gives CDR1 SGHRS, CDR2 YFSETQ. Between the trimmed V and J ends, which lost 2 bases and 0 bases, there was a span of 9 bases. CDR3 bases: TGCGCCAGCAGCTTAAGCGGTCCCTCCTACAATGAGCAGTTCTTC. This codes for CASSLSGPSYNEQFF.

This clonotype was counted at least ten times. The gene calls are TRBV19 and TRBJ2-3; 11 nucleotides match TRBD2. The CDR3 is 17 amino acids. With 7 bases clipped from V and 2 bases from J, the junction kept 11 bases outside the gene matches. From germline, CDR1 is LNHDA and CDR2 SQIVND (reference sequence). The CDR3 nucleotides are TGTGCCAGTACCGGGACTAGCGGCCAATCCTACACAGATACGCAGTATTTT. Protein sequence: CASTGTSGQSYTDTQYF.

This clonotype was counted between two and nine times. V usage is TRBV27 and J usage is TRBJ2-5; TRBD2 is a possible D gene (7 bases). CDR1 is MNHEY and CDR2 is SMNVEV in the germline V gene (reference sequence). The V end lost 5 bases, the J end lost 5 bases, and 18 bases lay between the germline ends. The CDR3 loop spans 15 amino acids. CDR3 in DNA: TGTGCCAGCAGTCCACAAGGGGGGGAGGTGGAGACCCAGTACTTC. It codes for CASSPQGGEVETQYF.

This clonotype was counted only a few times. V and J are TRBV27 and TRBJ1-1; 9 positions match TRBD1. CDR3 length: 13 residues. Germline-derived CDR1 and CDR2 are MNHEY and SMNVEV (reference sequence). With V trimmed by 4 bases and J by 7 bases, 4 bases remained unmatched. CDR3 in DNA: TGTGCCAGCAGTTCCCGGACAGGGGTTGAAGCTTTCTTT. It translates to CASSSRTGVEAFF.

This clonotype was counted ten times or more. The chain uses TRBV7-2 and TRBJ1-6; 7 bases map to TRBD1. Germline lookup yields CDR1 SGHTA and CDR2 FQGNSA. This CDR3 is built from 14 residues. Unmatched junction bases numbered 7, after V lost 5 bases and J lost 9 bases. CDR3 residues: CASSPGTATSPLHF. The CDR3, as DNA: TGTGCCAGCAGCCCCGGGACAGCCACTTCACCCCTCCACTTT.

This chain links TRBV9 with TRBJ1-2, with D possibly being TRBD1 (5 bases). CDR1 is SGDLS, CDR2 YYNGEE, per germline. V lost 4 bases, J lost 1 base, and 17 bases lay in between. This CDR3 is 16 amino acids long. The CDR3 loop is CASSPTGAHGNYGYTF. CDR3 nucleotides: TGTGCCAGCAGCCCGACCGGGGCCCACGGTAACTATGGCTACACCTTC. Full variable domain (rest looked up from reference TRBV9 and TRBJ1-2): DSGVTQTPKHLITATGQRVTLRCSPRSGDLSVYWYQQSLDQGLQFLIQYYNGEERAKGNILERFSAQQFPDLHSELNLSSLELGDSALYFCASSPTGAHGNYGYTFGSGTRLTVV.

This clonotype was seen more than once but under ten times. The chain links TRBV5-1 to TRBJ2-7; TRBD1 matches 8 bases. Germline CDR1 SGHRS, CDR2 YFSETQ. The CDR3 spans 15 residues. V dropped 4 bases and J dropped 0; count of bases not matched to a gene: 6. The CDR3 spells CASSQGDRSSYEQYF. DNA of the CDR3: TGCGCCAGCAGCCAAGGGGACAGGAGCTCCTACGAGCAGTACTTC.

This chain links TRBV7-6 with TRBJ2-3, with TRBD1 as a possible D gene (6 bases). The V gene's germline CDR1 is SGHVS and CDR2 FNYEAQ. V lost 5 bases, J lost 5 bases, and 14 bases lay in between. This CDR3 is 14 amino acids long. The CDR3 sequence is CASSPGQSLDTQYF. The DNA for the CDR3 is TGTGCCAGCAGCCCCGGACAGTCGCTAGATACGCAGTATTTT.

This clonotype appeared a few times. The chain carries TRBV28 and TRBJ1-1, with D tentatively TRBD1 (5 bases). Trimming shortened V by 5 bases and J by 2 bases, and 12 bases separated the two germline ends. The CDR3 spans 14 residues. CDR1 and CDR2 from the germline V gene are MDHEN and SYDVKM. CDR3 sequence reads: CASSPARGNTEAFF. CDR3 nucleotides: TGTGCCAGCAGTCCGGCGAGGGGAAACACTGAAGCTTTCTTT. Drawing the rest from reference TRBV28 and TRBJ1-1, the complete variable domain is DVKVTQSSRYLVKRTGEKVFLECVQDMDHENMFWYRQDPGLGLRLIYFSYDVKMKEKGDIPEGYSVSREKKERFSLILESASTNQTSMYLCASSPARGNTEAFFGQGTRLTVV.